These 27 T cell receptor beta chains came from one sample sequenced in a study of blood T cell repertoires in COVID-19. Assay used: immunoSEQ multiplex PCR; TCRdb lists only in-frame clones, some missing. This table has over 350,000 clones, 88% appearing once. Sequenced input: PBMCs or T cells enriched from blood (not recorded which). These receptors all come from a woman in her late teens or twenties who had recovered from COVID-19.

V usage is TRBV5-4 and J usage is TRBJ2-3, with 8 bases matching TRBD2. CDR1 and CDR2 from the germline V gene are SGHNT and YYREEE (reference sequence). Trimming took 2 bases from V and 0 from J; bases not matched to a gene: 5. There are 16 residues in the CDR3. The chain's CDR3 is CASSLHGGASTDTQYF. The DNA for the CDR3 is TGTGCCAGCAGCTTACACGGGGGGGCTAGCACAGATACGCAGTATTTT.

The rearrangement joins TRBV18 to TRBJ2-3; TRBD2 matches at 11 bases. Germline V lookup: CDR1 KGHSH, CDR2 LQKENI. CDR3 length: 14 residues. The junction had 1 base not matched to a gene; V was cut back by 3 bases and J by 5 bases. The CDR3 here is CASSPGLAEDTQYF. The CDR3 nucleotides are TGTGCCAGCTCACCGGGACTAGCGGAAGATACGCAGTATTTT.

The J gene is TRBJ2-5, the V gene TRBV6-1, with a tentative D call TRBD1 (6 bases). Germline loops: CDR1 MNHNS, CDR2 SASEGT. CDR3 size: 16 residues. V gave up 0 bases and J gave up 2 bases, with 13 bases separating them. The CDR3 DNA reads TGTGCCAGCAGTGAAGCCACGGGCAGGGGACAAGAGACCCAGTACTTC. Protein: CASSEATGRGQETQYF.

The V call is TRBV25-1, the J call TRBJ1-2; D is uncertain. The germline V gene encodes CDR1 MGHDK and CDR2 SYGVNS. V was clipped by 6 bases and J by 8 bases, with 10 bases between them. The CDR3 is 11 amino acids. The CDR3 spells CASRGVMGYTF. CDR3 nucleotides: TGTGCCAGCAGAGGAGTTATGGGCTACACCTTC.

The chain has TRBV28 and TRBJ1-4; possibly TRBD1 for D (6 bases). Trimming cost V 5 bases and J 17 bases, with 18 bases left between them. From germline, CDR1 is MDHEN and CDR2 SYDVKM. The CDR3 sequence is 12 residues long. Here the CDR3 reads CASSNRATSSFF. The CDR3 nucleotides read TGTGCCAGCAGTAACAGGGCGACCAGTTCTTTTTTT.

This clone was seen just once. This rearrangement joins TRBV6-5 to TRBJ2-3; perhaps TRBD1 as D (5 bases). Germline V gene sequence: CDR1 MNHEY, CDR2 SVGAGI. The CDR3 loop spans 15 amino acids. V lost 0 bases and J 4 bases, leaving 11 bases between the germline ends. The CDR3 here is CASSYSPTGSDTQYF. The CDR3 nucleotides read TGTGCCAGCAGTTACTCACCCACAGGATCAGATACGCAGTATTTT.

This clone was found a few times. The rearrangement uses TRBV5-1 and TRBJ2-3; possibly TRBD2 for D (6 bases). CDR1 is SGHRS and CDR2 is YFSETQ in the germline V gene. V dropped 4 bases and J dropped 3 bases, with 12 bases sitting between them. The CDR3 has 14 amino acids. The CDR3 DNA reads TGCGCCAGCAGCACAGGAGGGTCAACAGATACGCAGTATTTT. Residues: CASSTGGSTDTQYF.

The rearrangement links TRBV7-6 to TRBJ1-1; D remains unclear. Trimming pared 8 bases from V and 1 base from J, leaving 11 bases between. The CDR3 loop spans 13 amino acids. In germline, CDR1 is SGHVS, CDR2 FNYEAQ. The CDR3 DNA reads TGTGCCAGCTCGCCAGAGGGGAACACTGAAGCTTTCTTT. It specifies CASSPEGNTEAFF.

This rearrangement joins TRBV11-2 to TRBJ2-3; 12 bases match TRBD2. The CDR3 has 16 residues. With 5 bases clipped from V and 2 bases from J, the junction kept 5 bases outside the gene matches. CDR1 and CDR2 (germline): SGHAT, FQNNGV. In DNA, the CDR3 is TGTGCCAGCAGCCGGACTAGCGGGGCTCTCACAGATACGCAGTATTTT. This codes for CASSRTSGALTDTQYF.

The chain is built from TRBV12-5 and TRBJ2-1, with 10 bases fitting TRBD2. CDR1 is LGHNT and CDR2 is FRNRAP in the germline V gene. V lost 6 bases, J lost 4 bases, and 9 bases stayed unmatched. The CDR3 sequence is 16 residues long. CDR3 sequence (DNA): TGTGCTAGTGGGGACCGTAGCGGGGGGAAATACAATGAGCAGTTCTTC. This gives the protein CASGDRSGGKYNEQFF.

The rearrangement joins TRBV7-8 to TRBJ2-3, with D unresolved. Germline lookup yields CDR1 SGHVS and CDR2 FQNEAQ. There are 13 residues in the CDR3. V lost 1 base, J lost 3 bases, and 5 bases lay in between. CDR3 loop: CASSLESTDTQYF. The CDR3 DNA follows: TGTGCCAGCAGCTTAGAATCAACAGATACGCAGTATTTT. The entire variable domain, with the rest obtained from reference TRBV7-8 and TRBJ2-3, is as follows: GAGVSQSPRYKVAKRGQDVALRCDPISGHVSLFWYQQALGQGPEFLTYFQNEAQLDKSGLPSDRFFAERPEGSVSTLKIQRTQQEDSAVYLCASSLESTDTQYFGPGTRLTVL.

This clone was recorded only once. The V call is TRBV3-1 (or the pseudogene TRBV3-2), the J call TRBJ1-1; 7 bases line up with TRBD1. J lost 1 base, V lost 0 bases, and 11 bases had no gene match. Germline CDR1 is LGHDT and CDR2 is YNNKEL (reference sequence). CDR3 length: 18 amino acids. The CDR3 region has the DNA TGTGCCAGCAGCCAAGAGCCCGACAGGGTAAGGGGGAACACTGAAGCTTTCTTT. It yields the protein CASSQEPDRVRGNTEAFF.

The chain uses TRBV10-2 and TRBJ2-5; TRBD2 is a possible D gene (6 bases). Trimming took off 2 bases at V and 2 bases at J, with 9 bases between the two ends. The CDR3 consists of 14 residues. Germline-derived CDR1 and CDR2 are WSHSY and SAAADI. This CDR3 reads CASSEVGGQETQYF. The CDR3 DNA reads TGCGCCAGCAGTGAGGTTGGGGGGCAAGAGACCCAGTACTTC.

The J gene is TRBJ1-1, the V gene TRBV30; D possibly corresponds to TRBD1 (5 bases). The V end was cut by 3 bases, the J end by 1 base, with 24 bases between. Germline lookup yields CDR1 GTSNPN and CDR2 SVGIG (reference sequence). The CDR3 totals 18 residues. In nucleotides, the CDR3 is TGTGCCTGGAGCCCAAAGGCGGGGCACCGTTCAGAGAACACTGAAGCTTTCTTT. It encodes CAWSPKAGHRSENTEAFF.

In regard to this clone: The same CDR3 arises from other DNA sequences in this sample as well. Written as DNA, the CDR3 is TGTGCCAGCAGCCAAGGGGGGGGCAATCAGCCCCAGCATTTT. Its protein is CASSQGGGNQPQHF. The chain couples TRBV7-9 to TRBJ1-5; D possibly corresponds to TRBD1 (6 bases). This CDR3 is built from 14 residues. CDR1 SEHNR and CDR2 FQNEAQ come from the germline V gene (reference sequence). V lost 5 bases and J lost 2, with 10 bases in between.

The chain couples TRBV19 to TRBJ2-3; the D is unclear. V was pared by 7 bases and J by 4 bases, with 12 bases between. From germline, CDR1 is LNHDA and CDR2 SQIVND (reference sequence). The CDR3 length is 13 residues. The CDR3 region is CASTPSPADTQYF. The CDR3 nucleotides read TGTGCCAGTACCCCATCTCCGGCAGATACGCAGTATTTT.

This chain joins TRBV7-9 and TRBJ1-6; a possible D gene is TRBD1 (5 bases). V lost 3 bases and J 10 bases, leaving 16 bases between the germline ends. Per germline, CDR1 SEHNR and CDR2 FQNEAQ (reference sequence). This CDR3 contains 15 residues. CDR3 sequence (DNA): TGTGCCAGCAGCTTTGATCTGGAGGGACGGTCACCCCTCCACTTT. It codes for CASSFDLEGRSPLHF.

The chain recombines TRBV11-2 with TRBJ1-1; 7 bases are a match to TRBD1. This CDR3 region has 12 residues. V lost 2 bases and J lost 11; bases outside the gene matches: 5. Germline V gene lookup returns CDR1 SGHAT and CDR2 FQNNGV. CDR3 region: CASSLQGVGAFF. For the CDR3, the DNA is TGTGCCAGCAGCTTACAGGGGGTCGGCGCTTTCTTT.

V and J are TRBV6-5 and TRBJ1-4, with a possible D match to TRBD1 (6 bases). V lost 11 bases to trimming and J lost 6 bases, with 16 bases between them. Germline assignment: CDR1 MNHEY and CDR2 SVGAGI. CDR3 length: 13 residues. The CDR3 DNA sequence: TGTGCCGCCCGACAGGTATCCGATGAAAAACTGTTTTTT. Residues: CAARQVSDEKLFF.

The chain joins TRBV5-8 to TRBJ1-2; D is uncertain. This CDR3 contains 16 residues. Germline assignment: CDR1 SGHTS and CDR2 YDEGEE. V was trimmed by 7 bases and J by 4 bases, leaving 23 bases between them. In nucleotides, the CDR3 is TGTGCCAGCGGGGTGGTCGGCCCCGCACTAGGCTATGGCTACACCTTC. Translated, it gives CASGVVGPALGYGYTF.

This rearrangement joins TRBV9 to TRBJ1-1; tentative D call: TRBD1 (6 bases). CDR3 size: 16 residues. Per germline, CDR1 SGDLS and CDR2 YYNGEE. Trimming removed 0 bases at V and 0 bases at J, with 12 bases between. CDR3 protein: CASSVEQAGVNTEAFF. The CDR3 DNA follows: TGTGCCAGCAGCGTAGAGCAGGCAGGGGTGAACACTGAAGCTTTCTTT.

The rearrangement uses TRBV10-3 and TRBJ2-1; TRBD1 matches 7 bases. The CDR3 runs 16 residues. Germline CDR1 reads ENHRY; CDR2 reads SYGVKD. The J segment lost 1 base and the V segment lost 6 bases, leaving 9 bases of the junction unmatched. CDR3 in DNA: TGTGCCATCAGGATGGAGCCAGGGGGATCCTACAATGAGCAGTTCTTC. It specifies CAIRMEPGGSYNEQFF.

The chain carries TRBV28 and TRBJ1-2; D unclear. The CDR3 loop spans 12 amino acids. V lost 3 bases and J lost 3, with 5 bases in between. The germline V gene encodes CDR1 MDHEN and CDR2 SYDVKM. The CDR3 bases are TGTGCCAGCAGTTTGAGTGACTATGGCTACACCTTC. As protein: CASSLSDYGYTF.

The chain is built from TRBV28 and TRBJ2-6, with 9 bases matching TRBD1. J was trimmed by 0 bases and V by 1 base; bases with no gene match: 4. The germline gives CDR1 MDHEN, CDR2 SYDVKM. The CDR3 is 18 residues long. CDR3 bases: TGTGCCAGCAGTTTATCGGGACAGGGCTCCTCTGGGGCCAACGTCCTGACTTTC. Amino acids: CASSLSGQGSSGANVLTF.

The chain recombines TRBV9 with TRBJ2-3; 12 nucleotides agree with TRBD2. CDR1 is SGDLS and CDR2 is YYNGEE in the germline V gene. This CDR3 contains 16 residues. The ends lost 3 bases at V and 1 base at J; junction bases unmatched: 3. CDR3 sequence: CASSARLAGGTDTQYF. The CDR3 DNA follows: TGTGCCAGCAGCGCTCGACTAGCGGGGGGCACAGATACGCAGTATTTT.

The chain couples TRBV28 to TRBJ1-2; no clear D gene. This CDR3 spans 12 amino acids. With 7 bases removed from V and 5 bases from J, the gap between germline ends came to 11 bases. Germline assignment: CDR1 MDHEN and CDR2 SYDVKM. CDR3 in amino acids: CASNTAAYGYTF. The CDR3 coding sequence is TGTGCCAGCAATACAGCTGCTTATGGCTACACCTTC.

This clone was counted a single time. The chain recombines TRBV6-5 with TRBJ1-4; D is possibly TRBD1 (5 bases). The germline V gene encodes CDR1 MNHEY and CDR2 SVGAGI. V was pared by 6 bases and J by 5 bases, with 13 bases between. The CDR3 loop spans 14 amino acids. The CDR3 protein is CASSHRTPNEKLFF. DNA of the CDR3: TGTGCCAGCAGCCATCGGACACCAAATGAAAAACTGTTTTTT.